The 29 T cell receptor beta chains in this list originate from one sample, sequenced in a study of response to subunit inactivated influenza vaccine. TCRdb analysed the RT-PCR reads with MiXCR anew, one entry per CDR3 protein. The table records about 160,000 distinct CDR3 sequences, roughly 11% of them present only once. The material was non-naive T cells sorted from PBMCs, obtained more than 35 days after vaccination. The source is a man over 45 who received an inactivated influenza vaccine.

In this sample, this clonotype turned up many times. The V call is TRBV10-3, the J call TRBJ1-6; 7 bases line up with TRBD1. The CDR3 contains 15 residues. Germline CDR1 reads ENHRY; CDR2 reads SYGVKD. Trimming cost V 0 bases and J 8 bases; bases outside gene matches: 4. CDR3 in DNA: TGTGCCATCAGTGAGTCAAGACAGGGCGATTCACCCCTCCACTTT. It is translated as CAISESRQGDSPLHF.

The chain links TRBV18 to TRBJ1-1; a possible D gene is TRBD1 (6 bases). Trimming removed 3 bases from V and 7 bases from J, with 15 bases in between. Per the germline V gene, CDR1 is KGHSH and CDR2 is LQKENI. The CDR3 has 14 residues. The CDR3 DNA sequence: TGTGCCAGCTCACCGCGAGCGGGACACATTGAAGCTTTCTTT. This sequence encodes CASSPRAGHIEAFF.

This clonotype was detected only a few times. The chain joins TRBV2 to TRBJ1-1; tentative D call: TRBD1 (6 bases). V gave up 9 bases and J gave up 2 bases, with 13 bases separating them. This CDR3 has 13 residues. Germline V gene lookup returns CDR1 SNHLY and CDR2 FYNNEI. The CDR3 region is CASRGTANTEAFF. CDR3 DNA sequence: TGTGCCAGTAGGGGGACGGCCAACACTGAAGCTTTCTTT.

The chain carries TRBV5-1 and TRBJ1-2, with 9 bases that match TRBD1. This CDR3 region has 14 residues. CDR1 SGHRS and CDR2 YFSETQ come from the germline V gene. Trimming took 2 bases from V and 8 from J; bases not matched to a gene: 7. CDR3 amino acids: CASSLEQGAMGYTF. The DNA of the CDR3 is TGCGCCAGCAGCTTAGAACAGGGGGCGATGGGCTACACCTTC.

In this sample, this clonotype turned up a few times. The chain is built from TRBV9 and TRBJ2-1; 15 nucleotides align to TRBD2. Germline loops: CDR1 SGDLS, CDR2 YYNGEE. The V segment lost 4 bases and the J segment 9 bases; nucleotides outside the gene matches: 11. This CDR3 spans 17 amino acids. The CDR3 region is CASSPRTSGGGFGEQFF. The CDR3 region has the DNA TGTGCCAGCAGCCCCCGGACTAGCGGGGGGGGTTTCGGTGAGCAGTTCTTC.

This clonotype was seen a handful of times. The chain joins TRBV7-9 to TRBJ2-7, with TRBD1 identical over 12 bases. The germline V gene encodes CDR1 SEHNR and CDR2 FQNEAQ (reference sequence). This CDR3 contains 15 residues. With V trimmed by 4 bases and J by 5 bases, 6 bases remained unmatched. The CDR3 is CASSSGQGAINEQYF. DNA of the CDR3: TGTGCCAGCAGCTCGGGACAGGGGGCGATCAACGAGCAGTACTTC.

This clonotype was observed a handful of times. The chain recombines TRBV28 with TRBJ2-1; 8 nucleotides align to TRBD1. There are 18 residues in the CDR3. Germline V gene sequence: CDR1 MDHEN, CDR2 SYDVKM. J lost 4 bases, V lost 4 bases, and 15 bases had no gene match. The CDR3 DNA sequence: TGTGCCAGCAGTTCGCGTAAAAGGACAGGGTGGAGATACAATGAGCAGTTCTTC. Amino acid sequence: CASSSRKRTGWRYNEQFF.

This clonotype was recorded many times. This sequence joins TRBV6-1 and TRBJ2-2; 7 bases line up with TRBD1. The junction had 9 bases not matched to a gene; V was cut back by 5 bases and J by 3 bases. From germline, CDR1 is MNHNS and CDR2 SASEGT. The CDR3 length is 16 residues. CDR3 region: CASSRQGRLDTGELFF. The CDR3 bases are TGTGCCAGCAGTAGACAGGGCCGTTTAGACACCGGGGAGCTGTTTTTT.

This chain connects TRBV20-1 to TRBJ2-1; 7 bases match TRBD1. Germline assignment: CDR1 DFQATT and CDR2 SNEGSKA (reference sequence). The CDR3 extends over 15 amino acids. V lost 0 bases and J lost 8; bases outside the gene matches: 10. The CDR3 reads CSARDAGPTGDEQFF. CDR3 bases: TGCAGTGCTAGAGATGCCGGACCAACAGGGGATGAGCAGTTCTTC.

This chain joins TRBV3-1 and TRBJ1-4, with 9 positions matching TRBD1. This CDR3 contains 15 residues. Losses at the gene ends were 4 bases for V and 8 bases for J; bases not matched to a gene: 8. CDR1 and CDR2 from the germline V gene are LGHDT and YNNKEL (reference sequence). The CDR3 DNA reads as TGTGCCAGCAGCCCAACCGGACAGGGGCGGGAAAAACTGTTTTTT. It yields the protein CASSPTGQGREKLFF.

The CDR3 region has the DNA TGTGCCAGCTCACCACCGTTCTCGAACAATGAGCAGTTCTTC. Its translation: CASSPPFSNNEQFF. The chain couples TRBV18 to TRBJ2-1; D gene uncertain. Germline CDR1 is KGHSH and CDR2 is LQKENI. CDR3 size: 14 residues. V lost 0 bases and J lost 5, with 8 bases in between.

The rearrangement links TRBV7-8 to TRBJ2-1, with TRBD2 matching over 14 bases. This CDR3 has 18 residues. J lost 2 bases, V lost 6 bases, and 9 bases had no gene match. CDR1 is SGHVS and CDR2 is FQNEAQ in the germline V gene. The CDR3: CASSRPGTSGGAYNEQFF. CDR3 nucleotide sequence: TGTGCCAGCAGTCGGCCCGGGACTAGCGGGGGAGCCTACAATGAGCAGTTCTTC.

This clonotype was observed a few times. V usage is TRBV6-5 and J usage is TRBJ2-5; D gene ambiguous. The CDR3 runs 9 residues. Germline V CDR1 and CDR2: MNHEY, SVGAGI. Trimming stripped 8 bases from V and 7 bases from J, with 5 bases between. The CDR3 DNA is TGTGCCAGCCCCCGGACCCAGTACTTC. Translating gives CASPRTQYF.

The V gene is TRBV11-1, the J gene TRBJ2-2, with 8 bases fitting TRBD2. This CDR3 region has 16 residues. The germline V gene encodes CDR1 SGHAT and CDR2 FQDESV (reference sequence). The junction had 7 bases not matched to a gene; V was cut back by 4 bases and J by 3 bases. In DNA, the CDR3 is TGTGCCAGCAGCTCCGGGGCGGGGGGTTACACCGGGGAGCTGTTTTTT. Amino acid sequence: CASSSGAGGYTGELFF.

The chain uses TRBV12-3 or TRBV12-4 and TRBJ2-5, with D possibly matching TRBD2 (5 bases). This CDR3 has 17 residues. V lost 6 bases to trimming and J lost 0 bases, with 20 bases between them. This CDR3 reads CASSQQTFREYQETQYF. The CDR3 DNA follows: TGTGCCAGCAGCCAACAAACATTCCGGGAATACCAAGAGACCCAGTACTTC.

This clonotype was found a few times. The chain employs TRBV20-1 and TRBJ2-5, with unresolved D. The CDR3 sequence is 12 residues long. The germline V and J ends were trimmed by 3 bases and 10 bases, with 15 bases remaining between them. Germline V gives CDR1 DFQATT, CDR2 SNEGSKA (reference sequence). Here the CDR3 reads CSASLRTVNQYF. CDR3 DNA sequence: TGCAGTGCTAGTCTCCGGACCGTGAACCAGTACTTC.

As for this clonotype: Since a much larger clone is just one base distant, this may be a read error. The chain couples TRBV7-9 to TRBJ2-5, with D unclear. Germline V gene sequence: CDR1 SEHNR, CDR2 FQNEAQ (reference sequence). With 6 bases removed from V and 1 base from J, the gap between germline ends came to 3 bases. The CDR3 has 11 residues. In DNA form, the CDR3 reads TGTGCCAGCAGGTTCCAAGAGACCCAGTACTTC. It yields the protein CASRFQETQYF.

The chain carries TRBV27 and TRBJ2-7; TRBD2 aligns across 12 bases. V gave up 2 bases and J gave up 4 bases; unmatched junction bases: 9. This CDR3 region has 17 residues. Germline CDR1 MNHEY, CDR2 SMNVEV (reference sequence). CDR3 bases: TGTGCCAGCAGTTTAAAGGCCTTTGGACTAGCGGGATACGAGCAGTACTTC. It specifies CASSLKAFGLAGYEQYF.

The chain joins TRBV6-2 or TRBV6-3 to TRBJ2-7; a weak D match, TRBD2 (6 bases). Trimming left V 0 bases short and J 2 bases short, with 14 bases between. CDR3 length: 16 amino acids. Germline values: CDR1 MNHEY, CDR2 SVGEGT. CDR3 region: CASSYSAASATYEQYF. The DNA of the CDR3 is TGTGCCAGCAGTTACTCCGCGGCTAGCGCTACCTACGAGCAGTACTTC.

The chain recombines TRBV27 with TRBJ2-5; 7 positions agree with TRBD2. V trimming: 5 bases; J trimming: 1 base; junction bases outside the gene matches: 7. The germline gives CDR1 MNHEY, CDR2 SMNVEV (reference sequence). This CDR3 region has 15 residues. The CDR3 here is CASSPFLAAQETQYF. In nucleotides, the CDR3 is TGTGCCAGCAGTCCCTTTCTAGCGGCCCAAGAGACCCAGTACTTC.

This clonotype was counted between two and nine times. The chain joins TRBV7-6 to TRBJ2-2; D gene unclear. The germline CDR1 and CDR2 sequences are SGHVS and FNYEAQ. The CDR3 runs 15 residues. V dropped 1 base and J dropped 4 bases, with 10 bases sitting between them. In DNA, the CDR3 is TGTGCCAGCAGCTTAGGAAACAGTGGCACCGGGGAGCTGTTTTTT. This translates into CASSLGNSGTGELFF.

This clonotype was detected a few times. This chain connects TRBV5-1 to TRBJ2-5; the match to TRBD2 covers 7 bases. The V gene's germline CDR1 is SGHRS and CDR2 YFSETQ. The J segment lost 7 bases and the V segment lost 4 bases, leaving 7 bases of the junction unmatched. This CDR3 spans 13 amino acids. This chain's CDR3 is CASSTRLATTQYF. The CDR3 bases are TGCGCCAGCAGCACAAGACTAGCAACGACCCAGTACTTC.

A single count supports this clonotype. The chain is built from TRBV25-1 and TRBJ2-5; TRBD2 matches at 7 bases. V trimming: 5 bases; J trimming: 5 bases; junction bases outside the gene matches: 8. The CDR3 is made up of 14 amino acids. Germline-derived CDR1 and CDR2 are MGHDK and SYGVNS. The CDR3 loop reads CASSRGVGKETQYF. The CDR3 DNA reads TGTGCCAGCAGTCGGGGGGTAGGGAAGGAGACCCAGTACTTC.

V gene TRBV7-6 combines with J gene TRBJ1-5, with a possible D match to TRBD1 (5 bases). This CDR3 region has 15 residues. Germline assignment: CDR1 SGHVS and CDR2 FNYEAQ. Trimming took off 1 base at V and 7 bases at J, with 14 bases between the two ends. For the CDR3, the DNA is TGTGCCAGCAGCTTAGACACCGGGGCCGGCCAGCCCCAGCATTTT. Protein: CASSLDTGAGQPQHF.

This clonotype was counted many times. This chain joins TRBV4-1 and TRBJ1-5; TRBD1 is a possible D gene (6 bases). This CDR3 contains 13 residues. Germline CDR1 MGHRA, CDR2 YSYEKL. Trimming took 0 bases from V and 7 from J, leaving 7 bases between them. The CDR3 reads CASSQDQGQPQHF. The CDR3 DNA reads as TGCGCCAGCAGCCAAGATCAGGGGCAGCCCCAGCATTTT.

This clonotype was seen many times. The chain couples TRBV12-3 or TRBV12-4 to TRBJ2-1; 9 bases agree with TRBD2. The CDR3 length is 16 residues. Losses at the gene ends were 6 bases for V and 0 bases for J; bases not matched to a gene: 6. CDR3 protein: CASRDDSGSSYNEQFF. CDR3 DNA sequence: TGTGCCAGCAGGGACGATAGCGGGAGCTCCTACAATGAGCAGTTCTTC.

This rearrangement joins TRBV6-1 to TRBJ2-2; no clear D gene. CDR3 length: 13 residues. The germline CDR1 and CDR2 sequences are MNHNS and SASEGT. V lost 1 base and J lost 4, with 4 bases in between. The CDR3 region is CASSEVVTGELFF. DNA for the CDR3: TGTGCCAGCAGTGAAGTTGTCACCGGGGAGCTGTTTTTT.

This clonotype was seen a few times. The chain uses TRBV28 and TRBJ2-4, with TRBD1 matching 7 bases. The ends lost 5 bases at V and 1 base at J; junction bases unmatched: 5. This CDR3 spans 15 amino acids. Germline V lookup: CDR1 MDHEN, CDR2 SYDVKM. CDR3 nucleotide sequence: TGTGCCAGCAGTACGACAGGGTATGCCAAAAACATTCAGTACTTC. This translates into CASSTTGYAKNIQYF.

This clonotype has a handful of counts. The chain employs TRBV6-2 or TRBV6-3 and TRBJ2-3, with D possibly being TRBD2 (5 bases). Germline V gene lookup returns CDR1 MNHEY and CDR2 SVGEGT. Trimming took 7 bases from V and 5 from J, leaving 13 bases between them. CDR3 size: 13 residues. In DNA form, the CDR3 reads TGTGCCAGCATCAAGAGGGTCGAAGATACGCAGTATTTT. Its protein is CASIKRVEDTQYF.